This TCR beta chain was recorded in a study of T cell repertoires and HLA-DP antigens. About this clone itself: Its antigen is currently unknown.

CDR1 is SGHTA and CDR2 is FQGTGA in the germline V gene. With 3 bases removed from V and 5 bases from J, the gap between germline ends came to 8 bases. This CDR3 has 13 amino acids. Some clones are missing from TCRdb's copy, which holds only in-frame ones; the method was immunoSEQ multiplex PCR. Of 90,000 to 130,000 clones listed, more than 85% are singletons. J is TRBJ2-1 and V is TRBV7-3; D uncertain. The sample comprised CD4+ T cells from PBMCs. The sequence came from a woman between 18 and 30 years old in good health and CMV-seronegative. The CDR3 protein is CASSFTHDNEQFF. CDR3 in DNA: TGTGCCAGCAGCTTTACACATGACAATGAGCAGTTCTTC.